The 26 T cell receptor beta chains below were found in one sample sequenced in a study of T cell responses to AZD1222 COVID-19 vaccine. Profiled with immunoSEQ multiplex PCR; TCRdb holds only in-frame clones, not every one. The sample holds under 70,000 clones, approximately 80% seen once. Sequences were derived from peripheral blood, sampled 28 days after the second AZD1222 dose. These receptors were collected from an adult who received the AZD1222 COVID-19 vaccine.

The chain links TRBV7-6 to TRBJ1-2; D remains unclear. In germline, CDR1 is SGHVS, CDR2 FNYEAQ. The CDR3 loop spans 15 amino acids. Trimming pared 3 bases from V and 4 bases from J, leaving 15 bases between. The CDR3 protein is CASSFGERWSYGYTF. CDR3 sequence (DNA): TGTGCCAGCAGCTTCGGAGAAAGGTGGTCCTATGGCTACACCTTC.

The V call is TRBV6-5, the J call TRBJ1-1; D not certain. The V gene lost 7 bases and the J gene lost 2 bases, with 17 bases spanning the gap. Germline assignment: CDR1 MNHEY and CDR2 SVGAGI. CDR3 size: 15 residues. The CDR3 nucleotides read TGTGCCAGCATCTTACGTCGCGAAGCCAACACTGAAGCTTTCTTT. Protein product: CASILRREANTEAFF.

The CDR3 DNA is TGTGCCAGCAGCTTAAATCCCCAAGCGGGAGGGAACACCGGGGAGCTGTTTTTT. This sequence encodes CASSLNPQAGGNTGELFF. The gene calls are TRBV7-3 and TRBJ2-2; 9 nucleotides align to TRBD2. J was trimmed by 1 base and V by 1 base; bases with no gene match: 7. From germline, CDR1 is SGHTA and CDR2 FQGTGA. This CDR3 contains 18 residues.

V usage is TRBV6-5 and J usage is TRBJ2-7; D possibly corresponds to TRBD2 (7 bases). The CDR3 is made up of 15 amino acids. V shed 5 bases and J shed 2 bases, with 16 bases lying between them. The germline V gene encodes CDR1 MNHEY and CDR2 SVGAGI. In DNA form, the CDR3 reads TGTGCCAGCAGTCGGGGGGCGTACCTCCCCTACGAGCAGTACTTC. Translated: CASSRGAYLPYEQYF.

This clone has only one observation. This chain connects TRBV28 to TRBJ2-3; 11 positions match TRBD2. The CDR3 runs 15 residues. CDR1 is MDHEN, CDR2 SYDVKM, per germline. V was clipped by 7 bases and J by 4 bases; unmatched bases: 7. The CDR3 nucleotides read TGTGCCAGCATTAGCGGGGGGGCTGGCGCAGATACGCAGTATTTT. It specifies CASISGGAGADTQYF.

The chain uses TRBV2 and TRBJ2-1; unclear D gene. With 7 bases removed from V and 9 bases from J, the gap between germline ends came to 10 bases. CDR3 length: 11 amino acids. CDR1 is SNHLY and CDR2 is FYNNEI in the germline V gene. CDR3 sequence (DNA): TGTGCCAGCACCCAGCATAGTGAGCAGTTCTTC. Residues: CASTQHSEQFF.

The chain combines TRBV10-3 with TRBJ1-1, with TRBD1 as a possible D gene (5 bases). Trimming took 3 bases from V and 4 from J, leaving 9 bases between them. Germline CDR1 and CDR2: ENHRY and SYGVKD. The CDR3 is 13 residues long. CDR3 DNA: TGTGCCATCAGTGACTTGGGGGTCACTGAAGCTTTCTTT. It specifies CAISDLGVTEAFF.

Written as DNA, the CDR3 is TGTGCTAGTGCTCAGCCCCCAGTGTTCAGTGAGCAGTTCTTC. Translated: CASAQPPVFSEQFF. V and J are TRBV12-5 and TRBJ2-1; D uncertain. The CDR3 has 14 residues. Germline V gene sequence: CDR1 LGHNT, CDR2 FRNRAP. V was cut by 7 bases and J by 9 bases, with 19 bases left in between.

The chain links TRBV6-5 to TRBJ1-1; possibly TRBD1 for D (5 bases). The CDR3 spans 15 residues. V gave up 0 bases and J gave up 1 base, with 9 bases separating them. The germline gives CDR1 MNHEY, CDR2 SVGAGI. This CDR3 reads CASSYSTVQNTEAFF. The CDR3 DNA follows: TGTGCCAGCAGTTACTCGACAGTACAGAACACTGAAGCTTTCTTT.

V gene TRBV19 combines with J gene TRBJ1-3; a weak D match, TRBD1 (6 bases). Germline-derived CDR1 and CDR2 are LNHDA and SQIVND (reference sequence). The CDR3 consists of 17 residues. Trimming pared 1 base from V and 0 bases from J, leaving 13 bases between. CDR3 DNA sequence: TGTGCCAGTAGTATAGGTCGGCAGGGGCACTCTGGAAACACCATATATTTT. Residues: CASSIGRQGHSGNTIYF.

The chain has TRBV29-1 and TRBJ2-3; D unclear. Germline assignment: CDR1 SQVTM and CDR2 ANQGSEA. Deletions cut 5 bases from V and 5 bases from J, with 8 bases between. CDR3 length equals 11 residues. In DNA, the CDR3 is TGCAGCGTTAACTGGGGAGATACGCAGTATTTT. Translated: CSVNWGDTQYF.

The chain employs TRBV29-1 and TRBJ2-1; D might be TRBD1 (5 bases). CDR1 and CDR2 (germline): SQVTM, ANQGSEA. Deletions cut 3 bases from V and 5 bases from J, with 14 bases between. The CDR3 is 14 residues long. The CDR3 nucleotides read TGCAGCGTTGATAGGGCAGGGCTAAACAATGAGCAGTTCTTC. Protein: CSVDRAGLNNEQFF.

The chain carries TRBV4-1 and TRBJ2-5; perhaps TRBD2 as D (5 bases). Germline V gene lookup returns CDR1 MGHRA and CDR2 YSYEKL. The CDR3 runs to 14 residues. Between the trimmed V and J ends, which lost 4 bases and 1 base, there was a span of 10 bases. CDR3 loop: CASSPGLLQETQYF. The CDR3 coding sequence is TGCGCCAGCAGCCCCGGACTGCTCCAAGAGACCCAGTACTTC.

This chain uses TRBV20-1 with TRBJ1-5; 7 bases align to TRBD1. With 6 bases clipped from V and 11 bases from J, the junction kept 7 bases outside the gene matches. CDR1 is DFQATT, CDR2 SNEGSKA, per germline (reference sequence). The CDR3 is 11 amino acids. The CDR3 sequence is CSAAGQSAQHF. The CDR3 coding sequence is TGCAGTGCCGCGGGACAGTCAGCCCAGCATTTT.

The chain has TRBV30 and TRBJ1-6; D may be TRBD1 (5 bases). There are 14 residues in the CDR3. Germline V gives CDR1 GTSNPN, CDR2 SVGIG (reference sequence). Trimming took off 8 bases at V and 8 bases at J, with 19 bases between the two ends. The CDR3 is CATSRGSGDSPLHF. CDR3 bases: TGTGCCACGAGTCGGGGCTCGGGGGATTCACCCCTCCACTTT.

The chain is built from TRBV7-2 and TRBJ2-1; 12 bases are shared with TRBD2. The length of the CDR3 is 15 residues. Germline trimming cut 5 bases from V and 6 bases from J; bases unmatched to any gene: 5. CDR1 SGHTA and CDR2 FQGNSA come from the germline V gene. The CDR3 DNA sequence: TGTGCCAGCAGCCCCACTAGCGGGAGGTCCAATGAGCAGTTCTTC. It encodes CASSPTSGRSNEQFF.

V and J are TRBV9 and TRBJ2-5; the D gene is possibly TRBD2 (6 bases). The J call may be in error: the DNA end matches TRBJ2-7 better. CDR3 length: 14 amino acids. Germline V CDR1 and CDR2: SGDLS, YYNGEE. CDR3: CASSVGGGNHEQYF. The CDR3 DNA follows: TGTGCCAGCAGCGTAGGCGGAGGGAACCACGAGCAGTACTTC.

The J gene is TRBJ2-7, the V gene TRBV7-8; D is possibly TRBD2 (6 bases). CDR1 and CDR2 from the germline V gene are SGHVS and FQNEAQ. V was cut by 1 base and J by 6 bases, with 7 bases left in between. The CDR3 extends over 12 amino acids. CDR3 nucleotide sequence: TGTGCCAGCAGCTTAGGACTAGGCGAGCAGTACTTC. Encoded protein: CASSLGLGEQYF. The complete variable domain, with remaining parts taken from reference TRBV7-8 and TRBJ2-7, reads GAGVSQSPRYKVAKRGQDVALRCDPISGHVSLFWYQQALGQGPEFLTYFQNEAQLDKSGLPSDRFFAERPEGSVSTLKIQRTQQEDSAVYLCASSLGLGEQYFGPGTRLTVT.

In this sample, this clone turned up once. The chain uses TRBV28 and TRBJ1-1, with D hard to call. V was trimmed by 6 bases and J by 0 bases, leaving 11 bases between them. CDR3 length equals 14 residues. The germline gives CDR1 MDHEN, CDR2 SYDVKM. CDR3 nucleotides: TGTGCCAGCAGCCTACGGGGTATGAACACTGAAGCTTTCTTT. It encodes CASSLRGMNTEAFF.

The rearrangement joins TRBV28 to TRBJ1-5; D call uncertain. Trimming pared 4 bases from V and 0 bases from J, leaving 7 bases between. The CDR3 runs to 14 residues. CDR1 is MDHEN, CDR2 SYDVKM, per germline. The CDR3 nucleotides read TGTGCCAGCAGTTCGGACGGTAGCAATCAGCCCCAGCATTTT. Its translation: CASSSDGSNQPQHF.

The chain links TRBV7-2 to TRBJ1-6, with D maybe TRBD1 (6 bases). Germline CDR1 SGHTA, CDR2 FQGNSA. The CDR3 is 15 amino acids. Between the trimmed V and J ends, which lost 2 bases and 10 bases, there was a span of 15 bases. The CDR3: CASSLSVRGESPLHF. In DNA, the CDR3 is TGTGCCAGCAGCTTATCGGTCAGGGGAGAGTCACCCCTCCACTTT.

The rearrangement uses TRBV7-2 and TRBJ2-7; possible D gene TRBD2, 5 bases. V lost 4 bases and J lost 2, with 15 bases in between. This CDR3 spans 15 amino acids. Germline CDR1 SGHTA, CDR2 FQGNSA. CDR3 DNA: TGTGCCAGCAGCTCCCAGTCTAGCCTCGCCTACGAGCAGTACTTC. This sequence encodes CASSSQSSLAYEQYF.

This chain uses TRBV7-6 with TRBJ2-2, with D unresolved. CDR1 and CDR2 (germline): SGHVS, FNYEAQ. This CDR3 comprises 14 residues. V was trimmed by 5 bases and J by 4 bases, leaving 11 bases between them. The CDR3 here is CASSQLGPTGELFF. Here the CDR3 DNA reads TGTGCCAGCAGCCAACTGGGCCCCACCGGGGAGCTGTTTTTT.

The chain is built from TRBV10-3 and TRBJ2-5; 8 nucleotides match TRBD2. The J segment lost 2 bases and the V segment lost 8 bases, leaving 7 bases of the junction unmatched. This CDR3 comprises 14 residues. Germline V gives CDR1 ENHRY, CDR2 SYGVKD. CDR3 loop: CAIGSGAQQETQYF. DNA for the CDR3: TGTGCCATCGGTAGCGGGGCTCAACAAGAGACCCAGTACTTC.

The chain combines TRBV3-1 (or the pseudogene TRBV3-2) with TRBJ2-5, with D unresolved. Trimming shortened V by 2 bases and J by 7 bases, and 23 bases separated the two germline ends. CDR3 size: 17 residues. Germline V gene data show CDR1 as LGHDT and CDR2 as YNNKEL (reference sequence). The CDR3 spells CASSQLNIGSQFGTQYF. The CDR3 nucleotides are TGTGCCAGCAGCCAACTTAATATCGGGTCGCAATTCGGGACCCAGTACTTC.

The rearrangement links TRBV21-1 to TRBJ1-5; TRBD1 is the table's D call, not checked against the DNA. TRBV21-1 is a pseudogene. CDR3 size: 15 residues. The CDR3 DNA is TGTGCCAGCAGCAAAGGGCAGATCCGCAATCAGCCCCAGCATTTT. It translates to CASSKGQIRNQPQHF.